This T cell receptor (beta chain) was captured by sequencing in a study of T cell changes during pregnancy in multiple sclerosis (dated by TCRdb to between 2018 and 2021). In terms of the full investigation: The study examined how the T cell repertoire changed over the course of pregnancy in women with multiple sclerosis.

The library was built by means of the immunoSEQ multiplex PCR assay. TCRdb limited this immuneACCESS table to in-frame rearrangements with V and J called. A share of clones is missing; checked studies link under half to unresolved V genes, and the rest is unexplained. The sample yields some 94,000 clones; around 93% were counted once. The leading ten clones occupy roughly 1.9% of the sample. A remark on this clone: Its antigen remains unidentified. Base-call qualities are not available, and no considerably larger clone is one nucleotide away.

From cysteine to phenylalanine, the CDR3 is 17 amino acids long. Kept here is only the CDR3 DNA, which spans 51 bases and is read in frame from base 1. CDR1 and CDR2 (SGHVS, FQNEAQ) derive from the germline V gene. Relative to germline, V is missing 3 bases and J is missing 1 base, with 9 bases of the junction outside any gene match. This receptor was taken from a female donor in good health, enrolled as a control in a pregnancy study. The chain employs TRBV7-8 and TRBJ2-5; TRBD2 lines up with 9 middle nucleotides. This specimen consisted of peripheral blood, obtained in the first trimester of pregnancy. DNA sequence: TGTGCCAGCAGCTTCCTGGCTAGCGGGGAAATCCAAGAGACCCAGTACTTC. Translated, this gives CASSFLASGEIQETQYF. Reference TRBV7-8 and TRBJ2-5 proteins supply the regions before and after the CDR3; the full variable domain is: GAGVSQSPRYKVAKRGQDVALRCDPISGHVSLFWYQQALGQGPEFLTYFQNEAQLDKSGLPSDRFFAERPEGSVSTLKIQRTQQEDSAVYLCASSFLASGEIQETQYFGPGTRLLVL.